This TCR beta chain was identified in a study of TIL therapy for anti-PD-1-resistant metastatic lung cancer (dated by TCRdb to the early 2020s). About the investigation overall: Tumors were harvested before any PD-1/PD-L1 blockade; patients then received nivolumab, and those progressing received lymphodepletion, expanded TIL infusion and IL-2. Enrolled patients had a median age of roughly 50 years (range about 38-85) and a median tumor PD-L1 proportion score of around 5.9%. Most of the cohort had lung adenocarcinoma, a few tumors were EGFR-mutant and two were ALK-rearranged, and half of the patients were current or former smokers. Across the cohort, whole-exome sequencing showed a median non-synonymous tumor mutation burden of roughly 1.5 mutations per megabase. Tumor and peripheral blood T cell receptor beta sequencing was used to track clonotypes across tumor, expanded TIL product and serial blood samples.

What the work shows at the level of the full study, not this receptor alone: Infused TIL clonotypes partially replaced the baseline peripheral repertoire then decayed over months, with no apparent association between persistence and response. The study protocol defined all tumor marker inferences as exploratory. The cohort was highly selected, with more treatment-naive, never-smoker and oncogene-addicted patients than typical, limiting generalizability.

TCR beta CDR3 regions were amplified from genomic DNA by bias-controlled multiplex PCR with the immunoSEQ v3 hsTCRB kit. TCR libraries were sequenced on an Illumina NextSeq 500 to 2 million or so read pairs for survey level or roughly 4.5-6.5 million for deep level. From the authors' description of their analysis: V, D and J genes were assigned, non-productive sequences were removed, and clonality was reported by immunoSEQ Analyzer software. To compare repertoires between infused TIL and blood, productive Simpson clonality was used along with the Morisita overlap index of productive TRB rearrangements. For each clone in blood, the absolute clonotype count was estimated by multiplying the lymphocyte count by the CD3+ fraction and by the clone's productive frequency. Drawn from immuneACCESS, this table holds only the in-frame rearrangements with V and J called that TCRdb kept. Clones are partly lost; checked studies trace under half to an unresolved V gene and leave the rest unexplained. That table supplies the V and J calls and clone size; D and trimming were determined from the DNA. This sample is represented by 60,000 or so clones; roughly 66% of them were singletons. The ten largest clonotypes hold about 6.3% of the sample.

At the junction V is shortened by 4 bases and J by 5 bases; bases outside the gene matches: 8. From the cysteine through the phenylalanine, the CDR3 covers 17 amino acids. Here the CDR3 DNA is all that survives: 51 bases in frame from base 1. CDR1 and CDR2 (SGHDN, FVKESK) derive from the germline V gene. Turning to this clone: What this receptor recognizes is not known. Base qualities are missing; no much larger clone stands one base away.

Sample time point, as interpreted from the label and publication: pre-treatment sample, taken before nivolumab and TIL therapy. Adults with stage 4 NSCLC were enrolled in a dual-center phase I trial from 2017 to January 2020. The samples were drawn from an open-label, single-arm phase I trial testing tumor-infiltrating lymphocyte therapy combined with nivolumab in advanced non-small cell lung cancer. Mononuclear cells from blood collected in EDTA tubes were isolated on a Ficoll gradient and snap-frozen as pellets, and DNA was then extracted using a Qiagen mini-prep kit. The source was blood, collected at baseline. The chain links TRBV14 with TRBJ2-2; the central 12 bases match TRBD2. This TCR was sampled from a person between 25 and 80 years old with non-small cell lung cancer. Here the CDR3 is given as CASSLPTSGGRTGELFF. The DNA sequence follows: TGTGCCAGCAGCCTCCCGACTAGCGGGGGACGAACCGGGGAGCTGTTTTTT. Supplemented by the reference TRBV14 and TRBJ2-2 proteins around the CDR3, the complete variable domain is EAGVTQFPSHSVIEKGQTVTLRCDPISGHDNLYWYRRVMGKEIKFLLHFVKESKQDESGMPNNRFLAERTGGTYSTLKVQPAELEDSGVYFCASSLPTSGGRTGELFFGEGSRLTVL.